This T cell receptor beta chain emerged from a study of cytomegalovirus exposure and HLA in healthy donors. Amplification used 60 Vbeta primers and 13 Jbeta primers. The table came from immunoSEQ multiplex PCR; TCRdb's copy has only in-frame clones and leaves some out. The sample shows 68,000 or so clones, 70% to 90% of them seen only once. In germline, CDR1 is GTSNPN, CDR2 SVGIG (reference sequence). V was pared by 2 bases and J by 10 bases, with 8 bases of the junction left unmatched. The CDR3 is 15 amino acids. The sample holds a few counts of this clone. Its antigen is unknown. The study, taken as a whole, reports: In a later analysis, DRB1 alleles had the most associated TCRs; HLA-C alleles the fewest. According to the study, 160 or so TCR beta chains were cytomegalovirus-associated. Rare sequences made up most TCRs, while some public TCRs were found in many donors. Reportedly, a later analysis found an Asian-associated ancestry cluster had fewer N-insertions than the roughly 700-donor mean.

The clonotype was recovered from a human donor in good health. This chain joins TRBV30 and TRBJ1-6; 10 nucleotides match TRBD1. The sequenced sample consisted of PBMCs. The CDR3, as DNA: TGTGCCTGGAGTCCCCGGACAGGGGGTGACTCACCCCTCCACTTT. Translating it yields CAWSPRTGGDSPLHF. The full variable domain, rest sourced from reference TRBV30 and TRBJ1-6, is SQTIHQWPATLVQPVGSPLSLECTVEGTSNPNLYWYRQAAGRGLQLLFYSVGIGQISSEVPQNLSASRPQDRQFILSSKKLLLSDSGFYLCAWSPRTGGDSPLHFGNGTRLTVT.